The clone carrying this T cell receptor beta chain appeared a few times. Its specificity is not known. This record comes from a study of cytotoxic CD8 clonotypes in ibrutinib-treated CLL. Overall study: IGHV unmutated under 18; relapsed/refractory about 10; treatment-naive under 16. Mean per-sample yields comprised about 250,000 productive templates and tens of thousands of productive rearrangements. Regarding the study as a whole: At the start, clonality exceeded age-matched healthy donors and followed circulating CD8+ T-cell counts.

Assay used: immunoSEQ multiplex PCR; TCRdb lists only in-frame clones, some missing. The sample holds approximately 150,000 clones; 60% to 80% are singletons and the top ten take 28%. V was clipped by 3 bases and J by 1 base, with 15 bases between them. Germline lookup yields CDR1 KGHSH and CDR2 LQKENI. The CDR3 runs 16 residues. The rearrangement uses TRBV18 and TRBJ1-1; a weak D match, TRBD1 (5 bases). The specimen was PBMCs, collected after 12 months of ibrutinib treatment. The clonotype originates from a human donor with chronic lymphocytic leukemia. The CDR3 region has the DNA TGTGCCAGCTCACCGCAGGAGGGGCGCGGGAACACTGAAGCTTTCTTT. Translated: CASSPQEGRGNTEAFF. Supplemented by reference TRBV18 and TRBJ1-1, the full variable domain reads NAGVMQNPRHLVRRRGQEARLRCSPMKGHSHVYWYRQLPEEGLKFMVYLQKENIIDESGMPKERFSAEFPKEGPSILRIQQVVRGDSAAYFCASSPQEGRGNTEAFFGQGTRLTVV.